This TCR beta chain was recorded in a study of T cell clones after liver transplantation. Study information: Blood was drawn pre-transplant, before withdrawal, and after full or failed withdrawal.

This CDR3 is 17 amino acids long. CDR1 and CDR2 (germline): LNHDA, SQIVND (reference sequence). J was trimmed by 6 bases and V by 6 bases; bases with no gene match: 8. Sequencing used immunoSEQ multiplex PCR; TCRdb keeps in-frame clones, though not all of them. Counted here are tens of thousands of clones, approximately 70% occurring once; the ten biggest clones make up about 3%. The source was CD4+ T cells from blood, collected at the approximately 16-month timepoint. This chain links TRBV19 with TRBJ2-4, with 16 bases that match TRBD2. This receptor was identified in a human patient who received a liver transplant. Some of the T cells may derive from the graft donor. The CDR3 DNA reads TGTGCCAGTAGGCCCGGGACTAGCGGGGGGGCTAGAAACATTCAGTACTTC. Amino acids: CASRPGTSGGARNIQYF.